This T cell receptor beta chain was sequenced in a study of tissue T cells after allogeneic stem cell transplantation. Broader study findings: TCR repertoires tracked anatomic similarity, regardless of disease or transplant status.

Germline CDR1 NSHNY, CDR2 SYGAGN. The CDR3 has 16 amino acids. Unmatched junction bases numbered 4, after V lost 2 bases and J lost 0 bases. The method was immunoSEQ multiplex PCR; TCRdb's version includes in-frame clones alone and lacks a portion of them. The sample includes under 25,000 clones, 72% of them seen just once. With regard to this clone: Its antigen is not identified. Genes and germline come from the mouse. The read finishes 1 residue shy of the CDR3 end, and the germline J gene is used to complete it.

The source is a female BALB/c mouse in good health. The mouse strain carries the MHC haplotype H2-d. The chain joins TRBV13-1 to TRBJ1-3; 8 bases line up with TRBD1. The sample comprised spleen. CDR3 residues: CASSDRDRNSGNTLYF. Incomplete CDR3 DNA: TGTGCCAGCAGTGACCGGGACAGGAATTCTGGAAATACGCTCTAT.